This TCR beta chain was observed in a study of PD-L1 blockade in urothelial cancer. In the study overall: Patients took up atezolizumab in 2014 at 1,200 mg intravenously every 3 weeks. Males with urothelial cancer arising in the bladder constituted most of the 29 patients. The researchers analyzed blood 3 weeks (second dose) and 6 weeks after treatment start. Study findings and constraints: Blood clones associated with the tumor expanded more at 3 weeks in durable-benefit patients.

The CDR3 extends over 12 amino acids. The V and J ends lost 8 bases and 5 bases respectively, with 15 bases between them. CDR1 is SQVTM, CDR2 ANQGSEA, per germline. Clones were sequenced by immunoSEQ multiplex PCR, and TCRdb holds only the in-frame ones, with some missing. The table lists fewer than 50,000 clones, around 90% of them singletons. Concerning this clone itself: Its cognate antigen is unknown.

Regarding time point: peripheral blood 6 weeks after treatment start. This TCR was sampled from a man between 70 and 80 years old with urothelial cancer. Sample: PBMCs, taken around atezolizumab (anti-PD-L1) treatment. This rearrangement joins TRBV29-1 to TRBJ2-5; D possibly corresponds to TRBD2 (5 bases). The CDR3 DNA follows: TGCAGCTTCTTTGAACTAGGGGAGACCCAGTACTTC. Its translation is CSFFELGETQYF.